This T cell receptor beta chain comes out of a study of vaccination effects on CD4 cells after COVID-19. The culture ran for about 11 days, and then CD4+ T cells were isolated. For this clone: Its antigen is unknown.

The protocol was immunoSEQ multiplex PCR, while the TCRdb copy is restricted to in-frame clones and leaves out a portion. The sample lists roughly 56,000 clones; about 74% were seen once. The CDR3 is 13 amino acids. Germline V gene data show CDR1 as SEHNR and CDR2 as FQNEAQ (reference sequence). Trimming cost V 8 bases and J 7 bases; bases outside gene matches: 7. The gene calls are TRBV7-9 and TRBJ2-7; 11 nucleotides line up with TRBD2. Source: CD4+ T cells from PBMCs cultured without peptide, taken before COVID-19 vaccination. This TCR was recovered from a human donor who received a COVID-19 vaccine. CDR3 nucleotide sequence: TGTGCCAGCGGGCCTAGCGGGGGGCGAGAGCAGTACGTC. It yields the protein CASGPSGGREQYV.